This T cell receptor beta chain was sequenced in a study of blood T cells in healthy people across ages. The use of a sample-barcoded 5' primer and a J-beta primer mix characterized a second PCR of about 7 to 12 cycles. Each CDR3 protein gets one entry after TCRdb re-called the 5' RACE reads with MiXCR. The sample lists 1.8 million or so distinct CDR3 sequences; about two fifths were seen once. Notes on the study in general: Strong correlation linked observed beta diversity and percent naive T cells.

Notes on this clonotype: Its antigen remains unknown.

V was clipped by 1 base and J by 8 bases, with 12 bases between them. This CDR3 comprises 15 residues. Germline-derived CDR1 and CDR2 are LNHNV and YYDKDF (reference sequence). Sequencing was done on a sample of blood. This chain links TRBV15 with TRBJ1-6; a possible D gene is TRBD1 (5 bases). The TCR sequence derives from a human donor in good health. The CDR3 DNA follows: TGTGCCACCAGCAGAGTACCAGGGTTCGATTCACCCCTCCACTTT. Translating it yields CATSRVPGFDSPLHF.